This TCR beta chain is drawn from a study of blood T cell repertoires in COVID-19. Study summary: The cDNA or gDNA used as material had been derived from T cells, B-cell-depleted T cells, or PBMCs.

CDR3 length equals 15 residues. Between the trimmed V and J ends, which lost 5 bases and 7 bases, there was a span of 17 bases. Germline V gene data show CDR1 as MNHEY and CDR2 as SMNVEV (reference sequence). Ages ranged from about 18 to 89 years, with residence in approximately 25 US areas. Participant reports of clinical history set cohort assignment. Authors' methods: Reference gene primer amplification yielded estimated nucleated cell counts. Repertoires were generated with immunoSEQ multiplex PCR, while TCRdb's copy carries only in-frame clones and drops some. That table supplies the V and J calls and clone size; D and trimming were determined from the DNA. The sample carries around 160,000 clones, approximately 80% recorded once.

Source material: PBMCs or T cells enriched from blood (not recorded which). This sequence was found in a woman aged 60-75 years who had recovered from COVID-19. The J gene is TRBJ1-4, the V gene TRBV27; perhaps TRBD1 as D (5 bases). This chain's CDR3 is CASSRQGGLGEKLFF. The CDR3 DNA sequence: TGTGCCAGCAGTCGCCAGGGTGGGCTCGGTGAAAAACTGTTTTTT.